This TCR beta chain stems from a study of CD8 T cells in ankylosing spondylitis. Study results and limitations: Researchers reportedly found disease-linked clones significantly enriched in matched ankylosing spondylitis synovial fluid.

Trimming cost V 5 bases and J 5 bases; bases outside gene matches: 4. The CDR3 totals 14 residues. The V gene's germline CDR1 is SGHTA and CDR2 FQGNSA. TCRdb itself ran the 5' RACE reads through MiXCR, one entry per CDR3 protein. Altogether 250,000 to 350,000 distinct CDR3 sequences are present, 20% being singletons, with the ten largest covering roughly 8.3%. Remarks on this clonotype: Its antigen is unidentified.

This TCR came from a male donor with ankylosing spondylitis or in good health (not recorded which). Sequencing was performed on blood, either unsorted or a sorted T cell fraction (not recorded which). The gene calls are TRBV7-2 and TRBJ2-1; 9 nucleotides line up with TRBD2. This CDR3 is CASSPWTSDNEQFF. The CDR3 DNA sequence: TGTGCCAGCAGCCCCTGGACTAGCGACAATGAGCAGTTCTTC.